The 5 T cell receptor beta chains presented below share a single source sample, sequenced in a study of OX40 agonist ivuxolimab in advanced cancers. The data were produced by immunoSEQ multiplex PCR, yet TCRdb's version contains in-frame clones alone and is incomplete. The sample holds tens of thousands of clones; around 89% are singletons and the top ten take approximately 20%. Here the sequenced sample was CD4+ or CD8+ T cells sorted from blood, taken in a trial of the OX40 agonist ivuxolimab. These receptors all come from an adult with an advanced solid tumor such as melanoma, head and neck, liver or kidney cancer.

This chain joins TRBV5-1 and TRBJ2-1; D is unclear. Germline-derived CDR1 and CDR2 are SGHRS and YFSETQ. The CDR3 is made up of 15 amino acids. V lost 0 bases, J lost 7 bases, and 14 bases lay in between. CDR3 coding DNA: TGCGCCAGCAGCTTGGAAGTAAGCGATTGGAATGAGCAGTTCTTC. Its protein is CASSLEVSDWNEQFF.

V is TRBV19 and J is TRBJ2-1; TRBD1 aligns across 7 bases. J lost 5 bases, V lost 11 bases, and 12 bases had no gene match. Germline V lookup: CDR1 LNHDA, CDR2 SQIVND (reference sequence). CDR3 length: 14 residues. The CDR3 nucleotides are TGTGCCGGCTCAGACAGGGAAAGGGACAATGAGCAGTTCTTC. Translation: CAGSDRERDNEQFF.

The chain combines TRBV7-9 with TRBJ1-2; D perhaps matches TRBD1 (5 bases). The germline CDR1 and CDR2 sequences are SEHNR and FQNEAQ (reference sequence). The V end was cut by 2 bases, the J end by 6 bases, with 19 bases between. The CDR3 spans 16 residues. The CDR3 nucleotides read TGTGCCAGCAGCTTACCTTTGACAGCGACTGTAGATGGCTACACCTTC. Amino acids: CASSLPLTATVDGYTF.

The chain is built from TRBV11-2 and TRBJ2-1, with 13 bases that match TRBD2. V lost 0 bases and J lost 4; bases outside the gene matches: 3. CDR3 length equals 17 residues. The germline CDR1 and CDR2 sequences are SGHAT and FQNNGV. The CDR3 spells CASSLELAGGPYNEQFF. The CDR3 DNA reads as TGTGCCAGCAGCTTAGAACTAGCGGGAGGGCCATACAATGAGCAGTTCTTC.

This rearrangement joins TRBV7-8 to TRBJ2-3; 10 positions match TRBD2. CDR3 length equals 15 residues. V lost 5 bases and J lost 2; bases outside the gene matches: 4. Looked up from germline, CDR1 is SGHVS and CDR2 is FQNEAQ. CDR3 amino acids: CASSSLAGATDTQYF. The CDR3 region has the DNA TGTGCCAGCAGCAGCCTAGCGGGAGCCACAGATACGCAGTATTTT.